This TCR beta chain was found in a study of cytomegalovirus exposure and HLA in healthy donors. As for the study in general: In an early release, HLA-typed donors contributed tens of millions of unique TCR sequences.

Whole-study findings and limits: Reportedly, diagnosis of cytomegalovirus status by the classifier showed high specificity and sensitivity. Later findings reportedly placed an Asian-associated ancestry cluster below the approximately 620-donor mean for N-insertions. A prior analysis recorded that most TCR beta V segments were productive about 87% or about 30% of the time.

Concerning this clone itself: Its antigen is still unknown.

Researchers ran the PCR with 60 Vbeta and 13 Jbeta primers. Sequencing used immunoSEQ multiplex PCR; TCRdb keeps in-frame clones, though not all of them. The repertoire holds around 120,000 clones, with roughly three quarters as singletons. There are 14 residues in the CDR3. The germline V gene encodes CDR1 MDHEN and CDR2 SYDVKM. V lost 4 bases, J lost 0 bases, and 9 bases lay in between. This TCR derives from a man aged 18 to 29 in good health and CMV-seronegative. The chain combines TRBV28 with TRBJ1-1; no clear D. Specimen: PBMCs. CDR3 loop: CASSSAGLNTEAFF. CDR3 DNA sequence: TGTGCCAGCAGTTCCGCGGGCTTGAACACTGAAGCTTTCTTT.